This is a list of T cell receptor beta chains from one sample in a study of CD8+ T cells in alopecia areata. Data came from immunoSEQ multiplex PCR; TCRdb stores just in-frame clones and leaves some out. The sample yields fewer than 250,000 clones, 60% to 70% seen once. This material consisted of CD4+ T cells sorted from blood, taken at week 4, from a patient treated with tofacitinib. Source of these receptors: a human donor with alopecia areata. Both conserved end residues are trimmed from each CDR3. The order of the fields is CDR3 length, J gene, V gene, clone size, CDR3 protein. The listing skips clone size in some rows; elsewhere it reads once, few, many or a size class.

CDR3 length: 12; J gene: TRBJ1-1; V gene: TRBV28; clone size: .; CDR3 protein: ATSTVGMNTEAF
CDR3 length: 12; J gene: TRBJ2-3; V gene: TRBV6-5; clone size: .; CDR3 protein: ASSHPTKGDTQY
CDR3 length: 9; J gene: TRBJ2-1; V gene: TRBV29-1; clone size: .; CDR3 protein: SVAVVNEQF
CDR3 length: 10; J gene: TRBJ2-5; V gene: TRBV28; clone size: .; CDR3 protein: ASSLYGETQY
CDR3 length: 12; J gene: TRBJ2-1; V gene: TRBV30; clone size: once; CDR3 protein: AWSVGGSYNEQF
CDR3 length: 10; J gene: TRBJ2-2; V gene: TRBV29-1; clone size: .; CDR3 protein: SVVLNTGELF
CDR3 length: 11; J gene: TRBJ2-1; V gene: TRBV23-1; clone size: .; CDR3 protein: ASSQSGDREQF
CDR3 length: 8; J gene: TRBJ2-7; V gene: TRBV25-1; clone size: few; CDR3 protein: ASSSYEQY
CDR3 length: 14; J gene: TRBJ2-5; V gene: TRBV2; clone size: .; CDR3 protein: ASSEIKGQGWGTQY
CDR3 length: 12; J gene: TRBJ1-5; V gene: TRBV29-1; clone size: .; CDR3 protein: SVSGTGARQPQH
CDR3 length: 14; J gene: TRBJ2-6; V gene: TRBV5-1; clone size: .; CDR3 protein: ASTAGQVSGANVLT
CDR3 length: 11; J gene: TRBJ2-4; V gene: TRBV6-5; clone size: .; CDR3 protein: ASTSPAKNIQY
CDR3 length: 13; J gene: TRBJ2-7; V gene: TRBV30; clone size: .; CDR3 protein: AWSLLRGFSYEQY
CDR3 length: 14; J gene: TRBJ2-3; V gene: TRBV15; clone size: few; CDR3 protein: ATSREAGTDRDTQY
CDR3 length: 14; J gene: TRBJ2-7; V gene: TRBV4-1; clone size: .; CDR3 protein: ASSQGTGAVINEQY
CDR3 length: 9; J gene: TRBJ2-5; V gene: TRBV18; clone size: .; CDR3 protein: ASTNGETQY
CDR3 length: 10; J gene: TRBJ2-1; V gene: TRBV7-9; clone size: .; CDR3 protein: ASSLGQGTQF
CDR3 length: 12; J gene: TRBJ2-4; V gene: TRBV29-1; clone size: .; CDR3 protein: SVITVLAKNIQY
CDR3 length: 13; J gene: TRBJ2-6; V gene: TRBV10-3; clone size: many; CDR3 protein: AISGASSGANVLT
CDR3 length: 12; J gene: TRBJ2-3; V gene: TRBV7-6; clone size: .; CDR3 protein: ASSLLSGSDTQY
CDR3 length: 14; J gene: TRBJ1-5; V gene: TRBV19; clone size: .; CDR3 protein: ASSVPGQGLNQPQH
CDR3 length: 14; J gene: TRBJ2-7; V gene: TRBV5-4; clone size: .; CDR3 protein: ASSLGIGGVNYEQY
CDR3 length: 11; J gene: TRBJ2-2; V gene: TRBV29-1; clone size: .; CDR3 protein: SVAGTIGGELF
CDR3 length: 15; J gene: TRBJ2-7; V gene: TRBV5-1; clone size: .; CDR3 protein: ASSAGTSGIIGYEQY
CDR3 length: 11; J gene: TRBJ1-1; V gene: TRBV29-1; clone size: .; CDR3 protein: SVVKQGVTEAF
CDR3 length: 15; J gene: TRBJ2-3; V gene: TRBV11-1; clone size: few; CDR3 protein: ASSLASLPGGPDTQY
CDR3 length: 10; J gene: TRBJ1-2; V gene: TRBV7-2; clone size: .; CDR3 protein: ASSRLGYGYT
CDR3 length: 11; J gene: TRBJ2-1; V gene: TRBV30; clone size: .; CDR3 protein: AWSLGFYNEQF
CDR3 length: 14; J gene: TRBJ2-1; V gene: TRBV11-2; clone size: .; CDR3 protein: ASATASGSLYNEQF
CDR3 length: 12; J gene: TRBJ1-4; V gene: TRBV7-6; clone size: .; CDR3 protein: ASSADSLNEKLF
CDR3 length: 11; J gene: TRBJ2-7; V gene: TRBV7-2; clone size: .; CDR3 protein: ASSLFSTGEQY
CDR3 length: 9; J gene: TRBJ2-3; V gene: TRBV29-1; clone size: .; CDR3 protein: SVERADTQY
CDR3 length: 15; J gene: TRBJ2-1; V gene: TRBV25-1; clone size: .; CDR3 protein: ASSGRTSGLIYNEQF
CDR3 length: 11; J gene: TRBJ2-7; V gene: TRBV2; clone size: .; CDR3 protein: ASIGTGNYEQY
CDR3 length: 11; J gene: TRBJ2-1; V gene: TRBV10-3; clone size: .; CDR3 protein: AMRLGADNEQF
CDR3 length: 9; J gene: TRBJ1-4; V gene: TRBV6-6; clone size: .; CDR3 protein: ASSNLTSLF
CDR3 length: 15; J gene: TRBJ2-1; V gene: TRBV9; clone size: .; CDR3 protein: ASSATLQLAGTNEQF
CDR3 length: 10; J gene: TRBJ2-5; V gene: TRBV15; clone size: .; CDR3 protein: ATSRARETQY
CDR3 length: 13; J gene: TRBJ2-1; V gene: TRBV7-2; clone size: few; CDR3 protein: ASTPVAGGPNEQF
CDR3 length: 11; J gene: TRBJ2-3; V gene: TRBV6-5; clone size: .; CDR3 protein: ASTRGSTDTQY
CDR3 length: 11; J gene: TRBJ1-4; V gene: TRBV30; clone size: .; CDR3 protein: AWRTAAVGKLF
CDR3 length: 11; J gene: .; V gene: TRBV28; clone size: .; CDR3 protein: ASQGTGTYEQY
CDR3 length: 12; J gene: TRBJ2-1; V gene: TRBV30; clone size: .; CDR3 protein: ACAGTPAPNEQF
CDR3 length: 12; J gene: TRBJ2-7; V gene: TRBV7-2; clone size: few; CDR3 protein: ASSLGGSQGEQY
CDR3 length: 10; J gene: TRBJ2-7; V gene: TRBV6-1; clone size: once; CDR3 protein: ASSTRKGEQY
CDR3 length: 16; J gene: TRBJ2-4; V gene: TRBV14; clone size: .; CDR3 protein: ASSQRLAGVGVKNIQY
CDR3 length: 15; J gene: TRBJ1-3; V gene: TRBV7-2; clone size: .; CDR3 protein: ASSLVVGVLSGNTIY
CDR3 length: 17; J gene: TRBJ2-6; V gene: TRBV14; clone size: .; CDR3 protein: ASSQEGGLDFTGANVLT
CDR3 length: 13; J gene: TRBJ1-5; V gene: TRBV29-1; clone size: .; CDR3 protein: SHARRIHSNQPQH
CDR3 length: 12; J gene: TRBJ2-7; V gene: TRBV29-1; clone size: few; CDR3 protein: SVVRAREGNEQY
CDR3 length: 11; J gene: TRBJ1-1; V gene: TRBV29-1; clone size: .; CDR3 protein: SGRDTLNTEAF
CDR3 length: 10; J gene: TRBJ2-5; V gene: TRBV29-1; clone size: .; CDR3 protein: SVPQGDKTQY
CDR3 length: 11; J gene: TRBJ2-7; V gene: TRBV7-8; clone size: few; CDR3 protein: ASNERLDSEQY
CDR3 length: 12; J gene: TRBJ1-1; V gene: TRBV29-1; clone size: few; CDR3 protein: SVGLSGQNTEAF
CDR3 length: 11; J gene: TRBJ1-2; V gene: TRBV6-5; clone size: .; CDR3 protein: ASRTGTNYGYT